The 23 T cell receptor beta chains presented below share a single source sample, sequenced in a study of T cells in localized non-small cell lung cancer. Sequencing was performed with immunoSEQ multiplex PCR; in TCRdb, only in-frame clones are kept and a portion is missing. The sample has 2,500 to 3,000 clones, around 26% seen once; the top ten hold around 12%. The sequencing used lung tumor tissue, collected before any cancer treatment. The source is a man aged 18-55 years with stage I lung adenocarcinoma.

This clone was observed a few times. The genes are TRBV6-8 and TRBJ2-7; no definite D call. Trimming left V 5 bases short and J 5 bases short, with 10 bases between. This CDR3 is 12 amino acids long. Germline-derived CDR1 and CDR2 are MNHGY and SAAAGT. CDR3 bases: TGTGCCAGCAGTACAGACCTGGACGAGCAGTACTTC. Translated: CASSTDLDEQYF.

This clone was counted between two and nine times. Other DNA sequences in the sample encode the same CDR3. The V call is TRBV6-8, the J call TRBJ1-1; D gene uncertain. Deletions cut 3 bases from V and 0 bases from J, with 8 bases between. Germline V gene lookup returns CDR1 MNHGY and CDR2 SAAAGT. This CDR3 is 14 amino acids long. CDR3 amino acids: CASSYTRLNTEAFF. CDR3 bases: TGTGCCAGCAGTTATACCAGGTTGAACACTGAAGCTTTCTTT.

Only a few counts were recorded for this clone. The rearrangement uses TRBV12-5 and TRBJ1-3; D is undetermined. This CDR3 has 12 residues. The germline gives CDR1 LGHNT, CDR2 FRNRAP. The V end lost 7 bases, the J end lost 2 bases, and 6 bases lay between the germline ends. The CDR3 spells CASALTGNTIYF. CDR3 nucleotides: TGTGCTAGTGCCCTTACTGGAAACACCATATATTTT.

In its sample, this clone was seen a few times. V usage is TRBV29-1 and J usage is TRBJ2-2; D is uncertain. CDR1 and CDR2 from the germline V gene are SQVTM and ANQGSEA. The CDR3 extends over 14 amino acids. V was cut by 2 bases and J by 7 bases, with 14 bases left in between. DNA of the CDR3: TGCAGCGTTGAAAAAGCAGGCCAAGGCGGGGAGCTGTTTTTT. Translation: CSVEKAGQGGELFF.

The CDR3 reads CASSYPTTFTMREFF. Written as DNA, the CDR3 is TGTGCCAGCAGTTACCCAACTACCTTCACAATGAGGGAGTTCTTC. V and J are TRBV6-8 and TRBJ2-1; maybe TRBD2 (5 bases). The CDR3 is 15 residues long. V was shortened by 2 bases and J by 14 bases, with 22 bases between the two germline ends. CDR1 and CDR2 from the germline V gene are MNHGY and SAAAGT.

This clone was detected once. The gene calls are TRBV18 and TRBJ1-2; 12 nucleotides align to TRBD1. V shed 4 bases, J shed 4 bases, and the junction held 10 bases outside the gene matches. This CDR3 spans 17 amino acids. The germline V gene has CDR1 KGHSH and CDR2 LQKENI. CDR3 residues: CASSRTGTGGAFYGYTF. CDR3 DNA sequence: TGTGCCAGCTCACGAACCGGGACAGGGGGCGCTTTCTATGGCTACACCTTC.

The sample holds a few counts of this clone. The chain joins TRBV11-3 to TRBJ2-1, with D perhaps assigned TRBD1 or TRBD2 (5 bases each). The germline gives CDR1 SGHNT, CDR2 YENEEA. The CDR3 is 15 amino acids. Trimming left V 5 bases short and J 3 bases short, with 14 bases between. In DNA, the CDR3 is TGTGCCAGCAGCCTCGGGACGGCCAACTACAATGAGCAGTTCTTC. Translating it yields CASSLGTANYNEQFF.

The chain joins TRBV29-1 to TRBJ1-2, with D possibly TRBD1 on 5 matching bases. Trimming removed 8 bases at V and 2 bases at J, with 12 bases between. CDR3 length: 12 residues. CDR1 and CDR2 from the germline V gene are SQVTM and ANQGSEA. CDR3 region: CSFRDWNYGYTF. The CDR3 DNA sequence: TGCAGCTTCCGGGACTGGAACTATGGCTACACCTTC.

V usage is TRBV6-8 and J usage is TRBJ1-4; no clear D gene. This CDR3 has 15 amino acids. The ends were cut back, 0 bases at V and 4 bases at J, with 9 bases in the middle. Looked up from germline, CDR1 is MNHGY and CDR2 is SAAAGT. The CDR3 DNA reads as TGTGCCAGCAGTTACTCTCAGCGGTATAATGAAAAACTGTTTTTT. It encodes CASSYSQRYNEKLFF.

This clone was seen a few times. The V and J genes are TRBV18 and TRBJ1-1; 9 bases map to TRBD1. CDR1 and CDR2 from the germline V gene are KGHSH and LQKENI. The CDR3 is made up of 14 amino acids. V shed 6 bases, J shed 4 bases, and the junction held 6 bases outside the gene matches. The DNA for the CDR3 is TGTGCCAGCTCGCGAGAGACAGGGGGCACTGAAGCTTTCTTT. The encoded protein is CASSRETGGTEAFF.

The gene calls are TRBV29-1 and TRBJ1-2; 9 nucleotides align to TRBD1. V was clipped by 4 bases and J by 7 bases; unmatched bases: 4. This CDR3 contains 12 residues. From germline, CDR1 is SQVTM and CDR2 ANQGSEA. CDR3 sequence reads: CSVAMGQGGYTF. The CDR3 DNA follows: TGCAGCGTTGCAATGGGACAGGGTGGCTACACCTTC.

V usage is TRBV5-1 and J usage is TRBJ1-1, with 8 bases matching TRBD1. Germline values: CDR1 SGHRS, CDR2 YFSETQ. Trimming at V came to 1 base and at J to 0 bases, leaving 11 bases not matched to a gene. This CDR3 has 18 amino acids. CDR3 protein: CASSLPQGGPTLNTEAFF. The CDR3, as DNA: TGCGCCAGCAGCTTGCCACAGGGGGGACCTACCCTGAACACTGAAGCTTTCTTT.

The chain recombines TRBV9 with TRBJ1-3; D is undetermined. Germline V gives CDR1 SGDLS, CDR2 YYNGEE. The CDR3 extends over 15 amino acids. V was pared by 4 bases and J by 2 bases, with 13 bases between. The CDR3 loop is CASSSTDGAGNTIYF. The CDR3 nucleotides are TGTGCCAGCAGCTCCACCGATGGGGCTGGAAACACCATATATTTT.

The rearrangement joins TRBV5-1 to TRBJ1-6, with 10 bases aligning to TRBD1. After removal of 5 bases from V and 9 bases from J, the junction contained 11 bases not matched to a gene. The CDR3 is made up of 16 amino acids. The germline V gene has CDR1 SGHRS and CDR2 YFSETQ. CDR3 loop: CASSYSGQGLGSPLHF. In nucleotides, the CDR3 is TGCGCCAGCAGTTATTCGGGACAGGGGTTAGGTTCACCCCTCCACTTT. The variable domain in full, with the rest retrieved from reference TRBV5-1 and TRBJ1-6, is KAGVTQTPRYLIKTRGQQVTLSCSPISGHRSVSWYQQTPGQGLQFLFEYFSETQRNKGNFPGRFSGRQFSNSRSEMNVSTLELGDSALYLCASSYSGQGLGSPLHFGNGTRLTVT.

The CDR3 DNA reads as TGTGCCTGGAGTGTAGTAGGGATTCGCGCTGAAGCTTTCTTT. Residues: CAWSVVGIRAEAFF. The chain is built from TRBV30 and TRBJ1-1, with D hard to call. Germline CDR1 reads GTSNPN; CDR2 reads SVGIG (reference sequence). This CDR3 has 14 amino acids. V gave up 0 bases and J gave up 6 bases, with 14 bases separating them.

This rearrangement joins TRBV5-1 to TRBJ2-7, with TRBD2 as a possible D gene (5 bases). Germline CDR1 reads SGHRS; CDR2 reads YFSETQ. The CDR3 covers 14 residues. V lost 4 bases, J lost 7 bases, and 18 bases lay in between. The CDR3 spells CASSEGAAPGEQYF. CDR3 in DNA: TGCGCCAGCAGCGAAGGAGCGGCTCCGGGTGAGCAGTACTTC. The full variable domain, completed using reference TRBV5-1 and TRBJ2-7, is KAGVTQTPRYLIKTRGQQVTLSCSPISGHRSVSWYQQTPGQGLQFLFEYFSETQRNKGNFPGRFSGRQFSNSRSEMNVSTLELGDSALYLCASSEGAAPGEQYFGPGTRLTVT.

A few counts support this clone. The chain links TRBV6-8 to TRBJ1-2; tentatively, D is TRBD1 (5 bases). With 0 bases removed from V and 8 bases from J, the gap between germline ends came to 13 bases. Germline lookup yields CDR1 MNHGY and CDR2 SAAAGT. This CDR3 is 14 amino acids long. The CDR3, as DNA: TGTGCCAGCAGTTACTCGGAGGGGCTTGACGGCTACACCTTC. It yields the protein CASSYSEGLDGYTF.

This clone was seen a handful of times. The chain has TRBV19 and TRBJ1-1; a weak D match, TRBD1 (5 bases). Trimming shortened V by 2 bases and J by 6 bases, and 13 bases separated the two germline ends. CDR3 length equals 14 residues. Germline values: CDR1 LNHDA, CDR2 SQIVND (reference sequence). The CDR3 coding sequence is TGTGCCAGTAGTATACGGCAGGGTACCGCTGAAGCTTTCTTT. Its translation is CASSIRQGTAEAFF.

The chain couples TRBV6-7 to TRBJ1-1; TRBD1 matches at 9 bases. TRBV6-7 is identified as an open reading frame with a role that is uncertain. Trimming took 5 bases from V and 5 from J; bases not matched to a gene: 15. This CDR3 has 17 amino acids. CDR3 in DNA: TGTGCCAGCAGTGGTTGGGGCCCCCGACAGGGGGAAACTGAAGCTTTCTTT. It translates to CASSGWGPRQGETEAFF.

The V call is TRBV19, the J call TRBJ1-1; no reliable D call. Germline CDR1 LNHDA, CDR2 SQIVND (reference sequence). Trimming shortened V by 5 bases and J by 1 base, and 11 bases separated the two germline ends. The CDR3 has 14 amino acids. The CDR3 here is CASSRQFQNTEAFF. In DNA, the CDR3 is TGTGCCAGTAGTCGACAATTTCAGAACACTGAAGCTTTCTTT.

The chain has TRBV23-1 and TRBJ1-3; TRBD1 matches 7 bases. TRBV23-1 is assigned to the ORF class and has an uncertain function. V gave up 6 bases and J gave up 4 bases; unmatched junction bases: 12. The CDR3 contains 16 residues. For the CDR3, the DNA is TGCGCCAGCAGCCACGAACAGGGGTTCCAAGGAAACACCATATATTTT. Translation gives CASSHEQGFQGNTIYF.

The chain employs TRBV6-8 and TRBJ1-5; D not resolved. V was clipped by 9 bases and J by 5 bases, with 20 bases between them. The length of the CDR3 is 15 residues. CDR1 is MNHGY, CDR2 SAAAGT, per germline. The CDR3 here is CARGGIDTYYQPQHF. CDR3 sequence (DNA): TGTGCCAGGGGTGGGATCGACACTTACTATCAGCCCCAGCATTTT.

The V call is TRBV6-8, the J call TRBJ2-7; TRBD1 matches 7 bases. Unmatched junction bases numbered 13, after V lost 6 bases and J lost 5 bases. The CDR3 is 15 amino acids. The germline gives CDR1 MNHGY, CDR2 SAAAGT. The CDR3 here is CASREPSGQANEQYF. The CDR3 DNA sequence: TGTGCCAGCAGAGAACCCTCCGGACAGGCCAACGAGCAGTACTTC.